The T cell receptor (beta chain) described here comes from a study of CD8+ T cells in alopecia areata. Of note for this clone: Its antigen is as yet unknown.

Regarding the study as a whole: Resident alphabeta T-cell populations of normal skin are likewise subject to sequencing in scalp samples. One nonresponder makes the tie between baseline CD8+ expansion and response uncertain.

The length of the CDR3 is 15 residues. Germline CDR1 is LGHNA and CDR2 is YNFKEQ. V lost 0 bases, J lost 5 bases, and 14 bases lay in between. cDNA serving as the sequencing template came from extracted, reverse transcribed RNA. Assay used: immunoSEQ multiplex PCR; TCRdb lists only in-frame clones, some missing. This sample has about 190,000 clones; 58% occur once, and the top ten carry around 12%. As for treatment: oral pan-JAK inhibitor, 5-10 mg twice daily. Individuals with alopecia areata gave both lesional scalp punch biopsies and peripheral blood for collection. V is TRBV4-2 and J is TRBJ2-7, with D unclear. This clonotype was obtained from a human donor with alopecia areata. This sample comprised CD8+ T cells sorted from blood, obtained at week 24, from a patient treated with tofacitinib. CDR3 bases: TGTGCCAGCAGCCAAGATCGGTATTTGGACGACGAGCAGTACTTC. This gives the protein CASSQDRYLDDEQYF.